This T cell receptor (beta chain) stems from a study of cytomegalovirus exposure and HLA in healthy donors. Findings and caveats of the study: Under in vitro conditions, a few CMV-associated chains were confirmed as specific for CMV antigens.

CDR1 is SQVTM and CDR2 is ANQGSEA in the germline V gene. The CDR3 sequence is 16 residues long. V was pared by 2 bases and J by 9 bases, with 14 bases of the junction left unmatched. As concerns this clone: The antigen is not known.

The PCR used 60 Vbeta and 13 Jbeta primers. Assay used: immunoSEQ multiplex PCR; TCRdb lists only in-frame clones, some missing. With approximately 45,000 clones in the sample, the ten largest clones hold approximately 16%. The sequence derives from a male donor in good health and CMV-seronegative. The rearrangement links TRBV29-1 to TRBJ2-1, with TRBD2 identical over 9 bases. The sequenced material came from PBMCs. CDR3 residues: CSVEPLAGGNVGEQFF. For the CDR3, the DNA is TGCAGCGTTGAACCCTTGGCGGGGGGGAACGTGGGTGAGCAGTTCTTC.